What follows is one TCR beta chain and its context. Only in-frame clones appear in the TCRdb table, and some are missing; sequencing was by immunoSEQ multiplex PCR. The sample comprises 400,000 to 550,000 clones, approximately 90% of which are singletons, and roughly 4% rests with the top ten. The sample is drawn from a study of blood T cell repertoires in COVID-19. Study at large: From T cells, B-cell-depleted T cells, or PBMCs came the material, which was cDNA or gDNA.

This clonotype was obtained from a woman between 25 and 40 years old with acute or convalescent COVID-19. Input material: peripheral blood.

The CDR3 DNA reads TGTGCCAGCACCCGCGTACAGAGCTCCTACAATGAGCAGTTCTTC. It yields the protein CASTRVQSSYNEQFF. The chain combines TRBV6-6 with TRBJ2-1; D uncertain. V gave up 7 bases and J gave up 0 bases, with 13 bases separating them. The germline gives CDR1 MNHNY, CDR2 SVGAGI (reference sequence). The CDR3 is made up of 15 amino acids.